The present TCR beta chain was sequenced within a study of shared clonotypes between healthy human individuals. Assay execution proceeded at the deep level. The quantity of DNA used in unsorted PBMC replicate PCRs was approximately 320 ng, corresponding to some 29,000 T cell genomes. Some clones are missing from TCRdb's copy, which holds only in-frame ones; the method was immunoSEQ multiplex PCR. Seen here are about 470,000 clones, 79% observed once, and the top ten hold about 13%. CDR1 is DFQATT and CDR2 is SNEGSKA in the germline V gene (reference sequence). The CDR3 is 11 residues long. The ends were cut back, 5 bases at V and 2 bases at J, with 6 bases in the middle.

The sample taken for sequencing was PBMCs. This receptor was taken from a woman aged 40 to 50 in good health. Some clones in this sample may be carry-over from other donors' samples. This chain connects TRBV20-1 to TRBJ2-5, with unresolved D. The CDR3 sequence is CSALQQETQYF. CDR3 bases: TGCAGTGCTCTTCAACAAGAGACCCAGTACTTC.